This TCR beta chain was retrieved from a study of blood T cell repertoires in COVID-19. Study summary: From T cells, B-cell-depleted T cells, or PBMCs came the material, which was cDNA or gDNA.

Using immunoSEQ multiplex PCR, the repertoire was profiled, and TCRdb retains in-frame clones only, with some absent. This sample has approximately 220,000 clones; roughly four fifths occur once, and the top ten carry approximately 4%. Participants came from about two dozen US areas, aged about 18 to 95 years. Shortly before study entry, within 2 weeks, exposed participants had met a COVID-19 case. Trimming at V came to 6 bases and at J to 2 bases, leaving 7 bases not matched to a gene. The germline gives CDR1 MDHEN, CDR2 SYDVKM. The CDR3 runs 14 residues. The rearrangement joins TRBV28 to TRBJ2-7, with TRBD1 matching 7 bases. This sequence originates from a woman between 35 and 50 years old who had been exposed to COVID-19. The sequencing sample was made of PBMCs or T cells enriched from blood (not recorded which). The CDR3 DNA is TGTGCCAGCAGGTACGAGGGACAGACCTACGAGCAGTACTTC. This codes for CASRYEGQTYEQYF.